This T cell receptor beta chain was captured in a study of Ad26.COV2.S vaccination and SARS-CoV-2 variants. Notes on the study in general: Reportedly, after vaccination the spike-specific CD8+ and CD4+ T cell responses displayed substantial breadth.

Treatment defined: 19 received Ad26.COV2.S at low or high dose, single or two shots; several received placebo; per-sample allocation not given. Collection of the samples took place on day 63 after the first injection of vaccine or placebo. An adult donor aged 18-55 years was enrolled in Boston. This clone has only a few counts. What it binds is not known. Measured with immunoSEQ multiplex PCR; TCRdb has only the in-frame clones, and not every one. The sample holds hundreds of thousands of clones, around 92% seen once. This clonotype was obtained from a person between 18 and 65 years old who received the Ad26.COV2.S COVID-19 vaccine or a placebo. The sample consisted of peripheral blood, taken in a trial of Ad26.COV2.S vaccine versus placebo.

CDR3 coding DNA: TGCGCCAGCAGCCAAGATCCGGGACAGGCTAACTATGGCTACACCTTC. Translation gives CASSQDPGQANYGYTF. The chain carries TRBV4-3 and TRBJ1-2; 8 bases match TRBD1. The CDR3 is 16 amino acids. Germline V gives CDR1 LGHNA, CDR2 YSLEER. J lost 0 bases, V lost 0 bases, and 3 bases had no gene match.